This T cell receptor beta chain was sequenced during a study of blood T cell repertoires in COVID-19. Study-level information: Collection of acute and convalescent COVID-19 samples took place in the United States, Italy and Spain. In each case, the material was cDNA or gDNA derived from T cells, B-cell-depleted T cells, or PBMCs.

The V end was cut by 2 bases, the J end by 0 bases, with 12 bases between. This CDR3 spans 16 amino acids. Germline V gives CDR1 MGHRA, CDR2 YSYEKL. In the source study's methods: Amplified reference gene primers provided the basis for estimating nucleated cell counts. Some clones are missing from TCRdb's copy, which holds only in-frame ones; the method was immunoSEQ multiplex PCR. Clonal size and the V and J genes are those of that table, whereas D and trimming came from the DNA. The top ten hold around 60% of the sample, which has about 42,000 clones, around 84% seen once. The material sequenced was peripheral blood. The receptor's source is a man aged 65-85 years with acute or convalescent COVID-19. The chain links TRBV4-1 to TRBJ2-3; D is unresolved. In nucleotides, the CDR3 is TGCGCCAGCAGCCAAATTAACCTAATTAGCACAGATACGCAGTATTTT. Translation: CASSQINLISTDTQYF.